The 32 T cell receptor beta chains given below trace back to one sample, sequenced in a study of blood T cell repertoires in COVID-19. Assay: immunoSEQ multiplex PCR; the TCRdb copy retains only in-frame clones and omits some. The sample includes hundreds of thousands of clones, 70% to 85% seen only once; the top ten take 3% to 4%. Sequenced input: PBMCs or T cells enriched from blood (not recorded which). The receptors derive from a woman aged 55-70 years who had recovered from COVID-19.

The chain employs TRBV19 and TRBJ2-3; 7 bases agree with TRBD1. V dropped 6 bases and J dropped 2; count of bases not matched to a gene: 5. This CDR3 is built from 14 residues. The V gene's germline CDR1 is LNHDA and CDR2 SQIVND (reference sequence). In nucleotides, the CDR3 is TGTGCCAGTAGCCTCGGGACAGCCACAGATACGCAGTATTTT. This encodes CASSLGTATDTQYF. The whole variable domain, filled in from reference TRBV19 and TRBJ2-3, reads DGGITQSPKYLFRKEGQNVTLSCEQNLNHDAMYWYRQDPGQGLRLIYYSQIVNDFQKGDIAEGYSVSREKKESFPLTVTSAQKNPTAFYLCASSLGTATDTQYFGPGTRLTVL.

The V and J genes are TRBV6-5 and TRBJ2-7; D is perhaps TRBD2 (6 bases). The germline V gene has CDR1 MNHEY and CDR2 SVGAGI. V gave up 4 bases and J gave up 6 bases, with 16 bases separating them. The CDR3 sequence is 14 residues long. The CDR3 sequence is CASSWTNSFVEQYF. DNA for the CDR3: TGTGCCAGCAGTTGGACTAACTCCTTTGTCGAGCAGTACTTC.

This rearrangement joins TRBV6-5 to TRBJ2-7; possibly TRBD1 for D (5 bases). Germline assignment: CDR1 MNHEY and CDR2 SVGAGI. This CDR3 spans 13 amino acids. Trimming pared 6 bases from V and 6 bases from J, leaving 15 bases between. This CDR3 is CASSFLQGSEQYF. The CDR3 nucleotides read TGTGCCAGCAGCTTCCTCCAGGGATCCGAGCAGTACTTC.

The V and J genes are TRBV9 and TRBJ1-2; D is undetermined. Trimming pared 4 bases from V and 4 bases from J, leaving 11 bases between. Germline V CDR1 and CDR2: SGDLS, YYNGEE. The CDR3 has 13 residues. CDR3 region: CASSPSGPYGYTF. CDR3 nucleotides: TGTGCCAGCAGCCCTAGCGGGCCCTATGGCTACACCTTC.

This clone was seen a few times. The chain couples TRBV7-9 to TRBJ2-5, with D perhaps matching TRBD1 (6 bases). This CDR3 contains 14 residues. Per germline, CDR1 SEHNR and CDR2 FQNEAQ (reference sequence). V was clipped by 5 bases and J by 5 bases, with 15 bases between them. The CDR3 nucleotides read TGTGCCAGCAGCCCAACCTCAGGGGCCGAGACCCAGTACTTC. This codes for CASSPTSGAETQYF.

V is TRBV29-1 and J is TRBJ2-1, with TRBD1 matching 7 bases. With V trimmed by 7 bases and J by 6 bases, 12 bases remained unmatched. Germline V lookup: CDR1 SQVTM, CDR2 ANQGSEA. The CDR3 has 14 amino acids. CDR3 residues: CSAPDRVHSNEQFF. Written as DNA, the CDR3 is TGCAGCGCCCCAGACAGGGTTCATTCCAATGAGCAGTTCTTC.

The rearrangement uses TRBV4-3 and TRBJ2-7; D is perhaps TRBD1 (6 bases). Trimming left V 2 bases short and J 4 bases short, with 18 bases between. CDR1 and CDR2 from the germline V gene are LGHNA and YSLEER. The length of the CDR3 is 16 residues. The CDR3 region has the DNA TGCGCCAGCAGCCAACCAACAGGGCATTTCGAGTACGAGCAGTACTTC. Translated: CASSQPTGHFEYEQYF.

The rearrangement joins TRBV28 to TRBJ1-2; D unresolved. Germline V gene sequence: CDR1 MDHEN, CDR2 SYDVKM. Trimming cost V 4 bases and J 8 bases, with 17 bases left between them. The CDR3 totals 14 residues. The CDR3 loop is CASSSQTLREGYTF. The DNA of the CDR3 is TGTGCCAGCAGTTCCCAAACTTTACGGGAGGGCTACACCTTC.

The CDR3: CASSPARNQPQHF. DNA of the CDR3: TGTGCCAGTAGTCCGGCGAGGAACCAGCCCCAGCATTTT. The chain is built from TRBV19 and TRBJ1-5; D gene ambiguous. V gave up 5 bases and J gave up 7 bases, with 12 bases separating them. CDR1 and CDR2 (germline): LNHDA, SQIVND (reference sequence). The CDR3 runs 13 residues.

The CDR3, as DNA: TGTGCCAGCAGCCCAGGGGGTGCGGGTGGCTACACCTTC. This encodes CASSPGGAGGYTF. This rearrangement joins TRBV3-1 (or the pseudogene TRBV3-2) to TRBJ1-2; TRBD1 aligns across 7 bases. The CDR3 is 13 residues long. The J segment lost 7 bases and the V segment lost 4 bases, leaving 6 bases of the junction unmatched. CDR1 and CDR2 (germline): LGHDT, YNNKEL (reference sequence).

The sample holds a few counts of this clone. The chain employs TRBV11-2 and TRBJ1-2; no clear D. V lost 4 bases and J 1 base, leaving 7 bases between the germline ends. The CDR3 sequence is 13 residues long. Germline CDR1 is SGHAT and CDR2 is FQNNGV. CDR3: CASSSGDNYGYTF. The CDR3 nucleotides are TGTGCCAGCAGCTCCGGGGATAACTATGGCTACACCTTC.

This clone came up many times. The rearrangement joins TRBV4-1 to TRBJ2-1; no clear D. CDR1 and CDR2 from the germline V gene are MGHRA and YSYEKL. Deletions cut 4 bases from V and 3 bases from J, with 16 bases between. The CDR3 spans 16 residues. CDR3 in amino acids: CASSPLSQTSYNEQFF. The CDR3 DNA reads TGCGCCAGCAGCCCACTTTCTCAGACAAGCTACAATGAGCAGTTCTTC.

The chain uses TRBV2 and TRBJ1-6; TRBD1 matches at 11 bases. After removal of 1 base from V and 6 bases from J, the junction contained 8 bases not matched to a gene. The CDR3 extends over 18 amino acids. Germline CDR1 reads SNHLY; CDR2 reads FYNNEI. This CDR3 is CASSEDRPGQGVNSPLHF. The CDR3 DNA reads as TGTGCCAGCAGTGAAGATCGACCGGGACAGGGGGTTAATTCACCCCTCCACTTT.

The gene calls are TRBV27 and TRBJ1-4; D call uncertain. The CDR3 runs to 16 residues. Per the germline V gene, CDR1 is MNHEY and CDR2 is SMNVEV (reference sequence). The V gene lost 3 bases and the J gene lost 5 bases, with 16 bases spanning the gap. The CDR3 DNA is TGTGCCAGCAGTTTCGGAGTAGGAGAGGGAAATGAAAAACTGTTTTTT. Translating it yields CASSFGVGEGNEKLFF.

The CDR3, as DNA: TGTGCCAGCAGCTCGAGGTTGGGAGGATACAATCAGCCCCAGCATTTT. Translating gives CASSSRLGGYNQPQHF. This rearrangement joins TRBV5-6 to TRBJ1-5, with no clear D. Deletions cut 3 bases from V and 3 bases from J, with 16 bases between. The CDR3 is 16 amino acids. Germline V gene sequence: CDR1 SGHDT, CDR2 YYEEEE.

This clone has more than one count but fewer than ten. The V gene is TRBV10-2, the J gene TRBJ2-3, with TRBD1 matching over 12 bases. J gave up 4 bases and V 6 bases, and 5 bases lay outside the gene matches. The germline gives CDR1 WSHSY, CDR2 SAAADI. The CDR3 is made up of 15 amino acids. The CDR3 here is CASRPGQGAADTQYF. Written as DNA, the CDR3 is TGCGCCAGCAGACCGGGACAGGGGGCTGCAGATACGCAGTATTTT.

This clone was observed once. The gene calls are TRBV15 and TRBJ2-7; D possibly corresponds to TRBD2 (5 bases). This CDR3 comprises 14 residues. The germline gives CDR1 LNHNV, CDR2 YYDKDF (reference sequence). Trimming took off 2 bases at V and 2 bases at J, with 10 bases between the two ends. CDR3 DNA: TGTGCCACCAGCAGATCCGGAGGTACCTACGAGCAGTACTTC. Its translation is CATSRSGGTYEQYF. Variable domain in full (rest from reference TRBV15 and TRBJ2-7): DAMVIQNPRYQVTQFGKPVTLSCSQTLNHNVMYWYQQKSSQAPKLLFHYYDKDFNNEADTPDNFQSRRPNTSFCFLDIRSPGLGDTAMYLCATSRSGGTYEQYFGPGTRLTVT.

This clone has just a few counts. CDR3 DNA: TGCAGCGTTGAACGGGGGGCTGAAGCTTTCTTT. Its protein product is CSVERGAEAFF. The chain is built from TRBV29-1 and TRBJ1-1, with D maybe TRBD1 (5 bases). Per germline, CDR1 SQVTM and CDR2 ANQGSEA. V lost 2 bases to trimming and J lost 6 bases, with 7 bases between them. This CDR3 contains 11 residues.

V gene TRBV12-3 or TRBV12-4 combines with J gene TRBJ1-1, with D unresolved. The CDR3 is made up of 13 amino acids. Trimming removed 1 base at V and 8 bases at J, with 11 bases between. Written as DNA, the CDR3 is TGTGCCAGCAGTTTAGGGCTCCGGGTAGAAGCTTTCTTT. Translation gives CASSLGLRVEAFF.

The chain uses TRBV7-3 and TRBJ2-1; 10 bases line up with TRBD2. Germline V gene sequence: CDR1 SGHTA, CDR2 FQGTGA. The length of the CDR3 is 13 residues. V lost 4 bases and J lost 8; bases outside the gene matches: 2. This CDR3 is CASSSLAGYEQFF. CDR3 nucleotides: TGTGCCAGCAGCTCACTAGCGGGGTATGAGCAGTTCTTC.

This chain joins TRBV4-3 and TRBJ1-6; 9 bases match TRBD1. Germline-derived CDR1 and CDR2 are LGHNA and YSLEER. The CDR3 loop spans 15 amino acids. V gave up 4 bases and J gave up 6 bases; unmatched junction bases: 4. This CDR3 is CASSRSTGGNSPLHF. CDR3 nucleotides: TGCGCCAGCAGCCGATCGACAGGGGGTAATTCACCCCTCCACTTT.

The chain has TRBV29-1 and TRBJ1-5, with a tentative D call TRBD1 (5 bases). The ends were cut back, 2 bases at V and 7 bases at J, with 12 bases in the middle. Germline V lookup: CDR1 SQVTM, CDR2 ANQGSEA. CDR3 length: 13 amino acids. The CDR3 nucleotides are TGCAGCGTTGAACAGGGAGCGGGGCAGCCCCAGCATTTT. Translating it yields CSVEQGAGQPQHF.

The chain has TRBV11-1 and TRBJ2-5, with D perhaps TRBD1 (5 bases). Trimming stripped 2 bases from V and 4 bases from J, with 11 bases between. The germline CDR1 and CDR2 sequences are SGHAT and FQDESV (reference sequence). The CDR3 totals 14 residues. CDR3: CASSLRGAVETQYF. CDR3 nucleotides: TGTGCCAGCAGCTTACGTGGGGCAGTAGAGACCCAGTACTTC.

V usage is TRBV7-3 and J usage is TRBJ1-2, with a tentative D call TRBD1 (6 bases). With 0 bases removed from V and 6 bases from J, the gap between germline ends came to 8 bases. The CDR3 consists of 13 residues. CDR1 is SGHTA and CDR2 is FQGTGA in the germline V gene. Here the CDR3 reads CASSLTTGNGYTF. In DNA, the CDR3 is TGTGCCAGCAGCTTAACGACAGGAAATGGCTACACCTTC.

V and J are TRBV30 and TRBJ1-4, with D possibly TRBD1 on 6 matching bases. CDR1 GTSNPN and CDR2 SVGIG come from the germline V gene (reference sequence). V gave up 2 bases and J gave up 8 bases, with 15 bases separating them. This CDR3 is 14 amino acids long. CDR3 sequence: CAWSPPGQKEKLFF. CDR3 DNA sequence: TGTGCCTGGAGTCCTCCCGGACAGAAAGAAAAACTGTTTTTT.

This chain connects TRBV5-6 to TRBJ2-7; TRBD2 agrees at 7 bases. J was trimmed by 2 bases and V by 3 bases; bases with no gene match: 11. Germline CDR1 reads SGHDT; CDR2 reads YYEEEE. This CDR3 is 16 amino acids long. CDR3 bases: TGTGCCAGCAGCTCACCTCACCGGGCGGGGGCCTACGAGCAGTACTTC. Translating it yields CASSSPHRAGAYEQYF.

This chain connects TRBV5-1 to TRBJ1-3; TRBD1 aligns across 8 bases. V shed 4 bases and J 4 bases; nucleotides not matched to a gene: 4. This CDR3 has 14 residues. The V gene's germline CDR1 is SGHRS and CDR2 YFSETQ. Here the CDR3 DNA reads TGCGCCAGCAGCACCAGGGGGCTCGGAAACACCATATATTTT. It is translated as CASSTRGLGNTIYF.

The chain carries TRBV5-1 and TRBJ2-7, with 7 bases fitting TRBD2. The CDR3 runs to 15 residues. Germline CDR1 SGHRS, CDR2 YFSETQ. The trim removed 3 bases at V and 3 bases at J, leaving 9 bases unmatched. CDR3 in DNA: TGCGCCAGCAGCTCCGCTAGCGGTCCTCTCTACGAGCAGTACTTC. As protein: CASSSASGPLYEQYF.

The DNA of the CDR3 is TGTGCCAGTAGTATGTCGGGCGGGAGCGGCACAGATACGCAGTATTTT. This sequence encodes CASSMSGGSGTDTQYF. The J gene is TRBJ2-3, the V gene TRBV19; the match to TRBD2 covers 7 bases. Germline V lookup: CDR1 LNHDA, CDR2 SQIVND (reference sequence). This CDR3 has 16 residues. After removal of 3 bases from V and 1 base from J, the junction contained 7 bases not matched to a gene. Combining the CDR3 with reference TRBV19 and TRBJ2-3 gives the whole variable domain DGGITQSPKYLFRKEGQNVTLSCEQNLNHDAMYWYRQDPGQGLRLIYYSQIVNDFQKGDIAEGYSVSREKKESFPLTVTSAQKNPTAFYLCASSMSGGSGTDTQYFGPGTRLTVL.

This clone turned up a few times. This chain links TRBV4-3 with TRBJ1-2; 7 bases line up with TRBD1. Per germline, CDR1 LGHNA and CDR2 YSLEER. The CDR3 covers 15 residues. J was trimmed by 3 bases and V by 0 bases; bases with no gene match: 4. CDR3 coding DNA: TGCGCCAGCAGCCAAGAGCTCGGACAGGACTATGGCTACACCTTC. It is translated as CASSQELGQDYGYTF.

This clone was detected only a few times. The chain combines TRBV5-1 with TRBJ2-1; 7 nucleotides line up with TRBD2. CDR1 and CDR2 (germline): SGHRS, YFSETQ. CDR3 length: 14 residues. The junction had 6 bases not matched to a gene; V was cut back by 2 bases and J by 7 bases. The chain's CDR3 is CASSLAAGRNEQFF. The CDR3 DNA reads TGCGCCAGCAGCTTAGCAGCGGGGAGAAATGAGCAGTTCTTC.

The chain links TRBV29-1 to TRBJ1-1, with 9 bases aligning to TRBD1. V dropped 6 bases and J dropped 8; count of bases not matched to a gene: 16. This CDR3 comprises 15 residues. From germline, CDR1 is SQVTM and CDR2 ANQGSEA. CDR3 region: CSVERGGQGGLEAFF. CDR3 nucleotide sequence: TGCAGCGTAGAGAGGGGGGGACAGGGCGGTTTGGAAGCTTTCTTT.